What follows are 17 T cell receptor beta chains derived from one specimen sequenced in a study of PD-1 blockade in mismatch repair-deficient tumors. The table came from immunoSEQ multiplex PCR; TCRdb's copy has only in-frame clones and leaves some out. Of 85,000 to 130,000 clones in the sample, 65% to 85% were seen once. Specimen: peripheral blood, collected roughly 36 weeks after starting pembrolizumab. These receptors originate from an adult with mismatch repair-deficient cancer.

The chain links TRBV19 to TRBJ2-5; TRBD1 matches 7 bases. The CDR3 runs to 13 residues. Germline CDR1 reads LNHDA; CDR2 reads SQIVND (reference sequence). The V and J ends lost 4 bases and 2 bases, in that order; junction bases with no gene match: 1. The CDR3 nucleotides are TGTGCCAGTAGTACGGGACAGCAAGAGACCCAGTACTTC. It is translated as CASSTGQQETQYF. Full variable domain (outside the CDR3, taken from reference TRBV19 and TRBJ2-5): DGGITQSPKYLFRKEGQNVTLSCEQNLNHDAMYWYRQDPGQGLRLIYYSQIVNDFQKGDIAEGYSVSREKKESFPLTVTSAQKNPTAFYLCASSTGQQETQYFGPGTRLLVL.

The rearrangement uses TRBV5-4 and TRBJ2-3; TRBD1 agrees at 10 bases. Germline V gives CDR1 SGHNT, CDR2 YYREEE (reference sequence). J gave up 4 bases and V 2 bases, and 4 bases lay outside the gene matches. The CDR3 covers 15 residues. The CDR3 DNA reads TGTGCCAGCAGCTTCGACAGGGGGCGAGCAGATACGCAGTATTTT. Amino acid sequence: CASSFDRGRADTQYF.

The table lists this clone with a count of one. This chain's CDR3 is CASSLAGAGREQYF. The DNA of the CDR3 is TGCGCCAGCAGCTTGGCGGGAGCGGGCCGCGAGCAGTACTTC. The chain couples TRBV5-1 to TRBJ2-5; D perhaps matches TRBD2 (6 bases). The J call may be faulty, since TRBJ2-7 better matches the DNA end. CDR3 length: 14 residues. The germline V gene has CDR1 SGHRS and CDR2 YFSETQ.

The chain employs TRBV7-9 and TRBJ1-4; 8 bases match TRBD1. Germline CDR1 and CDR2: SEHNR and FQNEAQ (reference sequence). The J segment lost 8 bases and the V segment lost 6 bases, leaving 5 bases of the junction unmatched. The CDR3 extends over 13 amino acids. CDR3 sequence reads: CASSYRDREKLFF. The CDR3 region has the DNA TGTGCCAGCAGTTACCGGGACAGGGAAAAACTGTTTTTT.

This clone showed up just a few times. The chain is built from TRBV5-6 and TRBJ2-3; TRBD2 matches at 8 bases. V lost 3 bases, J lost 6 bases, and 12 bases stayed unmatched. This CDR3 region has 16 residues. The germline V gene has CDR1 SGHDT and CDR2 YYEEEE. This CDR3 reads CASSSHSAGGYDTQYF. The CDR3 bases are TGTGCCAGCAGCTCCCACTCGGCGGGAGGTTATGATACGCAGTATTTT.

The chain links TRBV5-1 to TRBJ2-7, with D perhaps TRBD2 (6 bases). This CDR3 is 13 amino acids long. With 2 bases removed from V and 0 bases from J, the gap between germline ends came to 6 bases. The germline CDR1 and CDR2 sequences are SGHRS and YFSETQ. The CDR3 DNA is TGCGCCAGCAGCTTTAGCGGCTCCTACGAGCAGTACTTC. It codes for CASSFSGSYEQYF.

The chain combines TRBV6-1 with TRBJ2-3; TRBD2 matches at 10 bases. The CDR3 is 15 amino acids. The V and J ends lost 5 bases and 4 bases, in that order; junction bases with no gene match: 6. Germline V lookup: CDR1 MNHNS, CDR2 SASEGT. The CDR3 DNA is TGTGCCAGCAGTACCCTAGCGGGGGCGGCAGATACGCAGTATTTT. It encodes CASSTLAGAADTQYF.

The chain uses TRBV5-1 and TRBJ2-7; D may be TRBD2 (6 bases). Deletions cut 2 bases from V and 7 bases from J, with 16 bases between. Looked up from germline, CDR1 is SGHRS and CDR2 is YFSETQ. This CDR3 spans 14 amino acids. CDR3 sequence reads: CASSLGYGGREQYF. DNA for the CDR3: TGCGCCAGCAGCTTAGGATACGGAGGGAGAGAGCAGTACTTC.

V is TRBV28 and J is TRBJ1-2; TRBD1 might be the D (5 bases). The germline V and J ends were trimmed by 8 bases and 4 bases, with 17 bases remaining between them. Looked up from germline, CDR1 is MDHEN and CDR2 is SYDVKM. The CDR3 runs to 14 residues. The CDR3 loop reads CASWGTALRYGYTF. The CDR3 nucleotides read TGTGCCAGCTGGGGCACGGCACTCCGCTATGGCTACACCTTC.

The chain has TRBV7-9 and TRBJ1-2; D might be TRBD1 (6 bases). V was pared by 4 bases and J by 5 bases, with 11 bases between. Germline CDR1 is SEHNR and CDR2 is FQNEAQ (reference sequence). This CDR3 region has 13 residues. CDR3 sequence reads: CASSSGRGYGYTF. CDR3 nucleotides: TGTGCCAGCAGCTCCGGGAGGGGGTATGGCTACACCTTC.

The table lists this clone with a count of one. The chain uses TRBV7-9 and TRBJ2-1, with 7 bases fitting TRBD2. With V trimmed by 2 bases and J by 5 bases, 6 bases remained unmatched. Germline loops: CDR1 SEHNR, CDR2 FQNEAQ (reference sequence). The CDR3 runs to 15 residues. The CDR3 region has the DNA TGTGCCAGCAGCTTATTGCGGGAGAAGGACAATGAGCAGTTCTTC. This translates into CASSLLREKDNEQFF.

The chain couples TRBV7-8 to TRBJ2-1; TRBD2 might be the D (5 bases). CDR1 is SGHVS, CDR2 FQNEAQ, per germline. The CDR3 sequence is 15 residues long. V was pared by 3 bases and J by 7 bases, with 16 bases between. For the CDR3, the DNA is TGTGCCAGCAGCTTGCAGGAGGCTGGGAATAATGAGCAGTTCTTC. The encoded protein is CASSLQEAGNNEQFF.

The rearrangement uses TRBV4-3 and TRBJ2-6; 7 bases fit TRBD1. Germline CDR1 is LGHNA and CDR2 is YSLEER. After removal of 2 bases from V and 0 bases from J, the junction contained 10 bases not matched to a gene. The CDR3 is 19 amino acids. For the CDR3, the DNA is TGCGCCAGCAGCCAACGGGACAGCCTTTTGAGCTCTGGGGCCAACGTCCTGACTTTC. This encodes CASSQRDSLLSSGANVLTF.

The rearrangement uses TRBV6-1 and TRBJ2-3; TRBD2 agrees at 9 bases. J was trimmed by 3 bases and V by 7 bases; bases with no gene match: 5. Per the germline V gene, CDR1 is MNHNS and CDR2 is SASEGT. CDR3 size: 14 residues. In DNA, the CDR3 is TGTGCCAGCACCCTTAGCGGGAGTACAGATACGCAGTATTTT. Translating gives CASTLSGSTDTQYF.

The chain links TRBV19 to TRBJ2-1; 8 positions agree with TRBD2. The V gene end was trimmed by 1 base and the J gene end by 0 bases; junction bases not matched to a gene: 5. This CDR3 has 17 residues. Germline assignment: CDR1 LNHDA and CDR2 SQIVND (reference sequence). CDR3 in amino acids: CASSIGREVSSYNEQFF. The CDR3 region has the DNA TGTGCCAGTAGTATAGGGCGGGAGGTGAGCTCCTACAATGAGCAGTTCTTC.

This chain uses TRBV7-9 with TRBJ2-1; 7 nucleotides line up with TRBD2. V shed 7 bases and J 6 bases; nucleotides not matched to a gene: 15. Germline V CDR1 and CDR2: SEHNR, FQNEAQ (reference sequence). The CDR3 loop spans 16 amino acids. The CDR3 protein is CASTVTAGVGVNEQFF. Written as DNA, the CDR3 is TGTGCCAGCACCGTGACGGCGGGAGTGGGCGTCAATGAGCAGTTCTTC.

This chain joins TRBV18 and TRBJ2-1, with 7 bases aligning to TRBD2. Germline V gene sequence: CDR1 KGHSH, CDR2 LQKENI. The junction had 12 bases not matched to a gene; V was cut back by 0 bases and J by 1 base. The CDR3 covers 19 residues. CDR3 in DNA: TGTGCCAGCTCACCACCCGAGCGGGATCTCGCCCGTTCCTACAATGAGCAGTTCTTC. It yields the protein CASSPPERDLARSYNEQFF.